One sample yielded the 25 T cell receptor beta chains listed below, sequenced in a study of OX40 agonist ivuxolimab in advanced cancers. Using immunoSEQ multiplex PCR, the repertoire was profiled, and TCRdb retains in-frame clones only, with some absent. Of 69,000 or so clones listed, almost 85% are singletons. Sequencing was performed on CD4+ or CD8+ T cells sorted from blood, taken in a trial of the OX40 agonist ivuxolimab. The receptors shown here come from an adult with an advanced solid tumor such as melanoma, head and neck, liver or kidney cancer.

V gene TRBV5-4 combines with J gene TRBJ2-6; D gene unclear. Germline V gene lookup returns CDR1 SGHNT and CDR2 YYREEE (reference sequence). With 1 base removed from V and 4 bases from J, the gap between germline ends came to 12 bases. This CDR3 contains 16 residues. The CDR3 DNA is TGTGCCAGCAGCTTGAATCTGGCTTCAGGGGCCAACGTCCTGACTTTC. This encodes CASSLNLASGANVLTF.

Here the CDR3 reads CASSLVQGYEQYF. The CDR3 bases are TGTGCCAGCAGCTTAGTACAGGGCTACGAGCAGTACTTC. This chain uses TRBV11-2 with TRBJ2-7, with a weak D call TRBD1 (6 bases). The CDR3 runs to 13 residues. Germline V gene lookup returns CDR1 SGHAT and CDR2 FQNNGV. The ends were cut back, 1 base at V and 3 bases at J, with 7 bases in the middle.

The V and J genes are TRBV28 and TRBJ2-2, with 7 bases matching TRBD1. The CDR3 spans 16 residues. Germline-derived CDR1 and CDR2 are MDHEN and SYDVKM. V shed 6 bases and J 0 bases; nucleotides not matched to a gene: 7. In DNA form, the CDR3 reads TGTGCCAGCAGCCCGGACAGGTTGGCGAACACCGGGGAGCTGTTTTTT. Its protein product is CASSPDRLANTGELFF.

V gene TRBV28 combines with J gene TRBJ2-4; 14 positions match TRBD2. The V gene end was trimmed by 5 bases and the J gene end by 4 bases; junction bases not matched to a gene: 7. This CDR3 has 17 residues. The germline V gene has CDR1 MDHEN and CDR2 SYDVKM. Here the CDR3 DNA reads TGTGCCAGCAGTCCCCGGACTAGCGGGGGGCTAAAAAACATTCAGTACTTC. The encoded protein is CASSPRTSGGLKNIQYF.

The CDR3 nucleotides are TGTGCCAGCAGCTCTTACTCAGGGGGTAGGGACCAGTACTTC. Encoded protein: CASSSYSGGRDQYF. The V and J genes are TRBV11-2 and TRBJ2-5; 7 bases are shared with TRBD1. V lost 4 bases and J lost 10; bases outside the gene matches: 12. The CDR3 spans 14 residues. Germline V gene lookup returns CDR1 SGHAT and CDR2 FQNNGV. Looking up the rest from reference TRBV11-2 and TRBJ2-5 gives the full variable domain: EAGVAQSPRYKIIEKRQSVAFWCNPISGHATLYWYQQILGQGPKLLIQFQNNGVVDDSQLPKDRFSAERLKGVDSTLKIQPAKLEDSAVYLCASSSYSGGRDQYFGPGTRLLVL.

CDR3 protein: CASSPGQGGNSPLHF. DNA for the CDR3: TGTGCCAGCAGCCCGGGACAGGGGGGAAATTCACCCCTCCACTTT. The chain recombines TRBV9 with TRBJ1-6; TRBD1 aligns across 11 bases. J lost 7 bases, V lost 4 bases, and 4 bases had no gene match. The CDR3 runs 15 residues. CDR1 and CDR2 (germline): SGDLS, YYNGEE.

This chain uses TRBV29-1 with TRBJ2-3; D perhaps matches TRBD2 (6 bases). CDR3 length: 14 amino acids. The V end lost 6 bases, the J end lost 1 base, and 14 bases lay between the germline ends. CDR1 and CDR2 (germline): SQVTM, ANQGSEA. CDR3: CSVTSGTRTDTQYF. DNA for the CDR3: TGCAGCGTAACCTCCGGGACTCGCACAGATACGCAGTATTTT.

This clone turned up a few times. This rearrangement joins TRBV5-1 to TRBJ2-1; 7 nucleotides line up with TRBD2. Unmatched junction bases numbered 6, after V lost 4 bases and J lost 8 bases. Per germline, CDR1 SGHRS and CDR2 YFSETQ. This CDR3 is 13 amino acids long. CDR3 coding DNA: TGCGCCAGCAGCGACGGACTAGTAGATGAGCAGTTCTTC. Translated: CASSDGLVDEQFF.

This clone was picked up a small number of times. The genes are TRBV28 and TRBJ2-5, with D tentatively TRBD2 (7 bases). The CDR3 is made up of 17 amino acids. The V end was cut by 5 bases, the J end by 3 bases, with 22 bases between. The germline gives CDR1 MDHEN, CDR2 SYDVKM. The CDR3 region is CASSTLWGGSLKETQYF. For the CDR3, the DNA is TGTGCCAGCAGTACCCTCTGGGGGGGCTCCTTGAAAGAGACCCAGTACTTC.

There are a few counts of this clone. The J gene is TRBJ2-5, the V gene TRBV18; D possibly uses TRBD1 or TRBD2 (6 bases each). Per the germline V gene, CDR1 is KGHSH and CDR2 is LQKENI. CDR3 length: 14 amino acids. Trimming pared 2 bases from V and 1 base from J, leaving 8 bases between. Here the CDR3 DNA reads TGTGCCAGCTCACCAACGGGGGCCCAAGAGACCCAGTACTTC. Protein sequence: CASSPTGAQETQYF. Complete variable domain (other parts from reference TRBV18 and TRBJ2-5): NAGVMQNPRHLVRRRGQEARLRCSPMKGHSHVYWYRQLPEEGLKFMVYLQKENIIDESGMPKERFSAEFPKEGPSILRIQQVVRGDSAAYFCASSPTGAQETQYFGPGTRLLVL.

This rearrangement joins TRBV19 to TRBJ1-1; perhaps TRBD1 as D (5 bases). CDR1 and CDR2 (germline): LNHDA, SQIVND (reference sequence). The CDR3 has 15 amino acids. V was clipped by 5 bases and J by 1 base, with 14 bases between them. CDR3 amino acids: CASSSQVGGNTEAFF. The CDR3 DNA reads TGTGCCAGTAGTTCCCAAGTGGGGGGGAACACTGAAGCTTTCTTT.

V usage is TRBV28 and J usage is TRBJ1-2, with TRBD1 as a possible D gene (5 bases). V was clipped by 4 bases and J by 2 bases, with 14 bases between them. The CDR3 is made up of 15 amino acids. Germline CDR1 and CDR2: MDHEN and SYDVKM. The CDR3 nucleotides read TGTGCCAGCAGTTCGGGGGGGGTGGTGAACTATGGCTACACCTTC. Translating gives CASSSGGVVNYGYTF.

V is TRBV6-6 and J is TRBJ1-5; D perhaps matches TRBD1 (5 bases). The germline CDR1 and CDR2 sequences are MNHNY and SVGAGI (reference sequence). V shed 5 bases and J shed 9 bases, with 23 bases lying between them. CDR3 size: 16 residues. The CDR3 DNA follows: TGTGCCAGCAGTCGGCGTGAGGGGCCCTCTTTGAGGCCCCAGCATTTT. Translating gives CASSRREGPSLRPQHF.

V usage is TRBV7-9 and J usage is TRBJ2-2, with 10 positions matching TRBD1. The V and J ends lost 5 bases and 7 bases, in that order; junction bases with no gene match: 7. The V gene's germline CDR1 is SEHNR and CDR2 FQNEAQ (reference sequence). CDR3 size: 15 residues. The CDR3 DNA is TGTGCCAGCAGCCTGACAGGGGGCGCGGGCGGGGAGCTGTTTTTT. Its translation is CASSLTGGAGGELFF.

The V call is TRBV11-2, the J call TRBJ1-2, with 9 bases that match TRBD1. Trimming at V came to 5 bases and at J to 8 bases, leaving 9 bases not matched to a gene. From germline, CDR1 is SGHAT and CDR2 FQNNGV. The CDR3 is 14 amino acids. Here the CDR3 reads CASSIRDREGGYTF. CDR3 DNA sequence: TGTGCCAGCAGCATCCGGGACAGGGAAGGAGGCTACACCTTC.

The rearrangement uses TRBV15 and TRBJ1-4; weak D call: TRBD1 (5 bases). CDR3 length: 17 amino acids. The V gene's germline CDR1 is LNHNV and CDR2 YYDKDF (reference sequence). Trimming cost V 3 bases and J 2 bases, with 16 bases left between them. CDR3 loop: CATSRGSSGSTNEKLFF. CDR3 sequence (DNA): TGTGCCACCAGCAGGGGTTCCTCAGGGTCTACTAATGAAAAACTGTTTTTT.

The gene calls are TRBV20-1 and TRBJ2-1; 7 positions match TRBD2. The V and J ends lost 6 bases and 6 bases, in that order; junction bases with no gene match: 2. Germline V CDR1 and CDR2: DFQATT, SNEGSKA (reference sequence). CDR3 size: 11 residues. The CDR3 region is CSAGLVNEQFF. In DNA form, the CDR3 reads TGCAGTGCCGGACTAGTCAATGAGCAGTTCTTC.

The table lists this clone with a count of one. This sequence joins TRBV5-4 and TRBJ2-5, with D unresolved. The germline V gene encodes CDR1 SGHNT and CDR2 YYREEE (reference sequence). The CDR3 consists of 16 residues. Trimming removed 0 bases at V and 7 bases at J, with 19 bases between. In DNA, the CDR3 is TGTGCCAGCAGCTTGGGGTCACCTACCGATCTGGTGACCCAGTACTTC. Translating gives CASSLGSPTDLVTQYF.

In its sample, this clone was seen a few times. Written as DNA, the CDR3 is TGTGCCAGCAGTTTGGACTCCTACAATGAGCAGTTCTTC. Translating it yields CASSLDSYNEQFF. The rearrangement joins TRBV27 to TRBJ2-1, with unresolved D. V lost 3 bases and J lost 0, with 3 bases in between. From germline, CDR1 is MNHEY and CDR2 SMNVEV (reference sequence). The CDR3 contains 13 residues.

The V and J genes are TRBV18 and TRBJ2-7; 8 nucleotides align to TRBD1. Germline V gene data show CDR1 as KGHSH and CDR2 as LQKENI. Germline trimming cut 6 bases from V and 6 bases from J; bases unmatched to any gene: 13. This CDR3 contains 15 residues. CDR3 nucleotides: TGTGCCAGCTCCAGTGGTAACGCAGGGGGCGGCGAGCAGTACTTC. It encodes CASSSGNAGGGEQYF.

V is TRBV5-5 and J is TRBJ1-5; perhaps TRBD1 as D (5 bases). V dropped 2 bases and J dropped 10 bases, with 19 bases sitting between them. Germline CDR1 and CDR2: SGHKS and YYEKEE (reference sequence). The CDR3 totals 15 residues. CDR3: CASSFGGGFLDPQHF. As DNA, the CDR3 is TGTGCCAGCAGCTTCGGCGGGGGTTTTTTGGATCCCCAGCATTTT.

This clone was counted once. This chain uses TRBV12-1 with TRBJ1-5. TRBV12-1 is termed a pseudogene. This CDR3 comprises 14 residues. This CDR3 is CASSFDWYPGTQHF. In nucleotides, the CDR3 is TGTGCCAGCAGCTTTGATTGGTACCCGGGGACCCAGCATTTT.

CDR3 sequence (DNA): TGTGCCAGCAGCCTAGGGCCCAGGGGAGGTTATGGCTACACCTTC. It codes for CASSLGPRGGYGYTF. This rearrangement joins TRBV28 to TRBJ1-2; maybe TRBD1 (6 bases). In germline, CDR1 is MDHEN, CDR2 SYDVKM. The V end lost 6 bases, the J end lost 5 bases, and 19 bases lay between the germline ends. This CDR3 is built from 15 residues.

J is TRBJ1-1 and V is TRBV4-2; no reliable D call. Germline-derived CDR1 and CDR2 are LGHNA and YNFKEQ. The CDR3 totals 15 residues. V was clipped by 0 bases and J by 7 bases, with 15 bases between them. The CDR3 nucleotides are TGTGCCAGCAGCCAAGAGGTAGAGTTGGAGGGTGAAGCTTTCTTT. Its translation: CASSQEVELEGEAFF.

CDR3 amino acids: CASSFSFRDRDNTEAFF. CDR3 DNA sequence: TGTGCCAGCAGTTTCAGCTTCCGGGACAGGGATAACACTGAAGCTTTCTTT. The genes are TRBV28 and TRBJ1-1, with 9 nucleotides matching TRBD1. J gave up 2 bases and V 3 bases, and 10 bases lay outside the gene matches. The CDR3 sequence is 17 residues long. Germline CDR1 MDHEN, CDR2 SYDVKM.